The 23 T cell receptor beta chains given below trace back to one sample, sequenced in a study of blood T cell repertoires in COVID-19. Clones were sequenced by immunoSEQ multiplex PCR, and TCRdb holds only the in-frame ones, with some missing. Of about 140,000 clones in the sample, 65% to 85% were seen once. The sample was peripheral blood. The receptor set was obtained from a woman aged 60-75 years with acute or convalescent COVID-19.

This clone was detected only once. The chain uses TRBV29-1 and TRBJ1-2; D remains unclear. Germline lookup yields CDR1 SQVTM and CDR2 ANQGSEA. Between the trimmed V and J ends, which lost 5 bases and 6 bases, there was a span of 13 bases. The CDR3 spans 12 residues. CDR3 protein: CSVPADANGYTF. Here the CDR3 DNA reads TGCAGCGTTCCGGCGGATGCAAATGGCTACACCTTC.

This rearrangement joins TRBV11-2 to TRBJ1-2, with a weak D call TRBD1 (5 bases). Germline-derived CDR1 and CDR2 are SGHAT and FQNNGV. Trimming took off 2 bases at V and 8 bases at J, with 15 bases between the two ends. This CDR3 spans 14 amino acids. As DNA, the CDR3 is TGTGCCAGCAGCTTATTAGGACAACCTGGAGGCTACACCTTC. It codes for CASSLLGQPGGYTF.

The chain carries TRBV13 and TRBJ2-7; 9 positions agree with TRBD1. The CDR3 loop spans 15 amino acids. Germline CDR1 reads PRHDT; CDR2 reads FYEKMQ (reference sequence). V gave up 1 base and J gave up 1 base; unmatched junction bases: 2. CDR3 nucleotide sequence: TGTGCCAGCAGCTTAGACAGGGGGCGTTCCTACGAGCAGTACTTC. As protein: CASSLDRGRSYEQYF.

This chain links TRBV2 with TRBJ2-7, with no clear D. V lost 0 bases and J 0 bases, leaving 6 bases between the germline ends. This CDR3 region has 14 residues. CDR1 is SNHLY and CDR2 is FYNNEI in the germline V gene. The DNA for the CDR3 is TGTGCCAGCAGTGAAGCGCCCAGCTCCTACGAGCAGTACTTC. The encoded protein is CASSEAPSSYEQYF.

The chain joins TRBV5-4 to TRBJ2-2; 10 bases agree with TRBD2. The CDR3 runs 17 residues. J was trimmed by 1 base and V by 4 bases; bases with no gene match: 7. Germline assignment: CDR1 SGHNT and CDR2 YYREEE (reference sequence). As DNA, the CDR3 is TGTGCCAGCAGCCATTCGATAGCGGGAGGGAACACCGGGGAGCTGTTTTTT. This gives the protein CASSHSIAGGNTGELFF. Full variable domain (missing parts from reference TRBV5-4 and TRBJ2-2): ETGVTQSPTHLIKTRGQQVTLRCSSQSGHNTVSWYQQALGQGPQFIFQYYREEENGRGNFPPRFSGLQFPNYSSELNVNALELDDSALYLCASSHSIAGGNTGELFFGEGSRLTVL.

This CDR3 reads CASSLQGAYEQYF. Written as DNA, the CDR3 is TGTGCCAGCAGCTTGCAAGGGGCCTACGAGCAGTACTTC. This rearrangement joins TRBV5-4 to TRBJ2-7, with D maybe TRBD1 (5 bases). CDR3 length equals 13 residues. The ends were cut back, 1 base at V and 2 bases at J, with 7 bases in the middle. CDR1 and CDR2 (germline): SGHNT, YYREEE (reference sequence).

The J gene is TRBJ1-2, the V gene TRBV28, with D possibly matching TRBD1 (6 bases). The CDR3 runs to 16 residues. V lost 4 bases to trimming and J lost 3 bases, with 18 bases between them. The germline V gene encodes CDR1 MDHEN and CDR2 SYDVKM. The DNA of the CDR3 is TGTGCCAGCAGTTCGGGGGGAGGGGGAGCCTACTATGGCTACACCTTC. It translates to CASSSGGGGAYYGYTF.

J is TRBJ2-1 and V is TRBV5-1, with 7 bases fitting TRBD2. This CDR3 comprises 13 residues. In germline, CDR1 is SGHRS, CDR2 YFSETQ. J gave up 6 bases and V 2 bases, and 2 bases lay outside the gene matches. CDR3 loop: CASSLGLVNEQFF. The CDR3 DNA follows: TGCGCCAGCAGCTTAGGACTAGTCAATGAGCAGTTCTTC.

The rearrangement links TRBV28 to TRBJ2-1; tentatively, D is TRBD2 (5 bases). This CDR3 has 15 amino acids. Per germline, CDR1 MDHEN and CDR2 SYDVKM. V shed 2 bases and J shed 8 bases, with 16 bases lying between them. DNA for the CDR3: TGTGCCAGCAGTTTAGATCGGGAAATCTTGGATGAGCAGTTCTTC. This codes for CASSLDREILDEQFF.

The chain uses TRBV3-1 (or the pseudogene TRBV3-2) and TRBJ2-1; TRBD1 aligns across 7 bases. The CDR3 sequence is 11 residues long. V dropped 4 bases and J dropped 11; count of bases not matched to a gene: 2. Germline V gene lookup returns CDR1 LGHDT and CDR2 YNNKEL (reference sequence). This CDR3 reads CASSRGGQQFF. CDR3 nucleotide sequence: TGTGCCAGCAGCCGAGGGGGCCAGCAGTTCTTC.

This clone appeared a single time. Additional DNA sequences in this sample encode the identical CDR3. The CDR3 DNA is TGTGCCAGCAGTTTCCCCAGGGGGCCCCAGCATTTT. Translated, it gives CASSFPRGPQHF. The chain employs TRBV27 and TRBJ1-5; TRBD1 is a possible D gene (6 bases). V was cut by 3 bases and J by 9 bases, with 9 bases left in between. Germline values: CDR1 MNHEY, CDR2 SMNVEV (reference sequence). This CDR3 comprises 12 residues.

V gene TRBV28 combines with J gene TRBJ1-1; no firm D call. Trimming left V 5 bases short and J 1 base short, with 5 bases between. CDR1 is MDHEN and CDR2 is SYDVKM in the germline V gene. The CDR3 contains 12 residues. In DNA form, the CDR3 reads TGTGCCAGCAGTCTGGCGAACACTGAAGCTTTCTTT. It yields the protein CASSLANTEAFF.

CDR3 bases: TGTGCCAGCAGCTTGGGAGGGCGCTTAGACGGCTACACCTTC. Its protein is CASSLGGRLDGYTF. The rearrangement links TRBV5-6 to TRBJ1-2; D call uncertain. CDR1 and CDR2 from the germline V gene are SGHDT and YYEEEE. This CDR3 spans 14 amino acids. Trimming removed 0 bases from V and 8 bases from J, with 14 bases in between.

The V gene is TRBV11-2, the J gene TRBJ2-7; maybe TRBD2 (5 bases). Germline V lookup: CDR1 SGHAT, CDR2 FQNNGV. The V and J ends lost 5 bases and 2 bases respectively, with 16 bases between them. The CDR3 covers 15 residues. CDR3 in amino acids: CASSPAVGRAYEQYF. In DNA, the CDR3 is TGTGCCAGCAGCCCAGCGGTAGGGAGAGCCTACGAGCAGTACTTC.

This clone turned up a few times. CDR3 protein: CASSQSLAGGLQQYF. CDR3 DNA sequence: TGCGCCAGCAGCCAATCACTAGCGGGAGGGTTACAGCAGTACTTC. This chain joins TRBV4-1 and TRBJ2-7; 13 positions match TRBD2. Trimming removed 2 bases from V and 8 bases from J; junction bases left unmatched: 6. Germline V gene lookup returns CDR1 MGHRA and CDR2 YSYEKL. The CDR3 extends over 15 amino acids.

The rearrangement links TRBV4-2 to TRBJ1-2, with D uncertain. The CDR3 totals 12 residues. Trimming shortened V by 1 base and J by 7 bases, and 7 bases separated the two germline ends. The germline V gene encodes CDR1 LGHNA and CDR2 YNFKEQ. The CDR3 reads CASSQGGFGYTF. DNA for the CDR3: TGTGCCAGCAGCCAAGGAGGGTTTGGCTACACCTTC.

There are a few counts of this clone. The chain employs TRBV7-3 and TRBJ2-3; D remains unclear. V gave up 5 bases and J gave up 0 bases, with 12 bases separating them. The CDR3 covers 15 residues. Germline CDR1 reads SGHTA; CDR2 reads FQGTGA. The chain's CDR3 is CASSTRPGSTDTQYF. The CDR3 DNA is TGTGCCAGCAGCACCAGGCCTGGTAGCACAGATACGCAGTATTTT. Full variable domain (missing parts from reference TRBV7-3 and TRBJ2-3): GAGVSQTPSNKVTEKGKYVELRCDPISGHTALYWYRQSLGQGPEFLIYFQGTGAADDSGLPNDRFFAVRPEGSVSTLKIQRTERGDSAVYLCASSTRPGSTDTQYFGPGTRLTVL.

CDR3 in amino acids: CASRQTGLAGGDTQYF. The CDR3 DNA sequence: TGTGCCAGCAGGCAAACGGGACTAGCGGGAGGGGATACGCAGTATTTT. The V call is TRBV13, the J call TRBJ2-3; 16 nucleotides line up with TRBD2. V lost 6 bases to trimming and J lost 6 bases; unmatched junction nucleotides: 6. Germline lookup yields CDR1 PRHDT and CDR2 FYEKMQ (reference sequence). The CDR3 covers 16 residues.

This rearrangement joins TRBV7-3 to TRBJ2-1, with D possibly TRBD1 on 6 matching bases. Trimming stripped 5 bases from V and 6 bases from J, with 11 bases between. Germline V gene lookup returns CDR1 SGHTA and CDR2 FQGTGA. This CDR3 has 13 amino acids. The CDR3 DNA reads as TGTGCCAGCAGCCCAGGGGCAGCCAATGAGCAGTTCTTC. Its translation is CASSPGAANEQFF.

In this sample, this clone turned up a few times. The chain joins TRBV5-6 to TRBJ1-3, with a tentative D call TRBD1 (6 bases). Germline values: CDR1 SGHDT, CDR2 YYEEEE. The ends were cut back, 3 bases at V and 8 bases at J, with 12 bases in the middle. The length of the CDR3 is 13 residues. DNA of the CDR3: TGTGCCAGCAGCTCACAGGGAGAGTACACCATATATTTT. Its protein is CASSSQGEYTIYF.

CDR3 nucleotide sequence: TGTGCCAGCAGTTCGACTAGCGGTCTAGCCAAAAACATTCAGTACTTC. This encodes CASSSTSGLAKNIQYF. The rearrangement uses TRBV28 and TRBJ2-4; 9 bases are a match to TRBD2. After removal of 4 bases from V and 0 bases from J, the junction contained 4 bases not matched to a gene. The CDR3 spans 16 residues. Germline V gene sequence: CDR1 MDHEN, CDR2 SYDVKM.

This clone was detected a few times. V gene TRBV19 combines with J gene TRBJ1-4, with D perhaps TRBD1 (6 bases). The CDR3 loop spans 16 amino acids. V lost 6 bases to trimming and J lost 0 bases, with 14 bases between them. Germline assignment: CDR1 LNHDA and CDR2 SQIVND (reference sequence). CDR3 in amino acids: CASSRGQTSTNEKLFF. The DNA for the CDR3 is TGTGCCAGTAGCCGTGGACAGACATCAACTAATGAAAAACTGTTTTTT.

In DNA, the CDR3 is TGTGCCACCAGCAGGCGGGGTCCCACAGATACGCAGTATTTT. Amino acids: CATSRRGPTDTQYF. The chain uses TRBV15 and TRBJ2-3, with D maybe TRBD2 (6 bases). V gave up 3 bases and J gave up 2 bases, with 9 bases separating them. Germline V gives CDR1 LNHNV, CDR2 YYDKDF (reference sequence). This CDR3 region has 14 residues.